This T cell receptor beta chain appears in the sequencing data of a study of tumor-infiltrating lymphocytes in glioblastoma multiforme. The study, taken as a whole, reports: RNA-based TCR sequencing may distort clone frequencies, since cells carry unequal TCR transcript numbers. The T cells in this sample were not sorted into functional subsets. The TCR and somatic mutation analysis included just one glioblastoma patient.

The count of this clonotype is one. Its specificity is unknown. TCRB libraries came from RNA via three nested multiplex PCR rounds. A C-beta primer primed TCRB cDNA from 0.5 ug RNA. One entry per CDR3 protein results from TCRdb running MiXCR on the multiplex PCR reads. The profile shows some 10,000 distinct CDR3 sequences, roughly two thirds of them singletons. The J segment lost 4 bases and the V segment lost 6 bases, leaving 14 bases of the junction unmatched. The CDR3 loop spans 17 amino acids. Germline V gene lookup returns CDR1 SGHAT and CDR2 FQNNGV. This sequence originates from a male donor with glioblastoma. The chain has TRBV11-2 and TRBJ2-2; 7 bases align to TRBD2. Sequencing was carried out using brain tumor tissue. The CDR3 spells CASSPTCGRISTGELFF. CDR3 nucleotides: TGTGCCAGCAGTCCGACCTGCGGGAGAATAAGCACCGGGGAGCTGTTTTTT.